Listed below are T cell receptor beta chains from one sample, sequenced in a study of blood T cell repertoires in COVID-19. Profiled with immunoSEQ multiplex PCR; TCRdb holds only in-frame clones, not every one. The sample lists around 310,000 clones; 89% were seen once. The sample taken for sequencing was PBMCs or T cells enriched from blood (not recorded which). The source of these receptors is a woman aged 40 to 50 who had recovered from COVID-19. CDR3s leave out the opening cysteine and the closing phenylalanine or tryptophan. D genes are given only for firm matches.

CDR3aa: ASSLRTDGNTIY; d_gene: -; v_gene: TRBV19; j_gene: TRBJ1-3
CDR3aa: ASSERRNEKLF; d_gene: -; v_gene: TRBV2; j_gene: TRBJ1-4
CDR3aa: ASSPSTGGLTDTQY; d_gene: TRBD1; v_gene: TRBV5-1; j_gene: TRBJ2-3
CDR3aa: ASSPAGSPGANVLT; d_gene: -; v_gene: TRBV28; j_gene: TRBJ2-6
CDR3aa: ASSLRQGLTDTQY; d_gene: TRBD1; v_gene: TRBV5-1; j_gene: TRBJ2-3
CDR3aa: ASSLGGRNTEAF; d_gene: -; v_gene: TRBV5-8; j_gene: TRBJ1-1
CDR3aa: ASSQIRRATNEKLF; d_gene: -; v_gene: TRBV14; j_gene: TRBJ1-4
CDR3aa: ASSPSTGTLSYEQY; d_gene: -; v_gene: TRBV7-9; j_gene: TRBJ2-7
CDR3aa: ASSLDRQVYEQY; d_gene: -; v_gene: TRBV11-2; j_gene: TRBJ2-7
CDR3aa: ASSLSGQGVIGYT; d_gene: TRBD1; v_gene: TRBV7-3; j_gene: TRBJ1-2
CDR3aa: ASSQRSSYNSPLH; d_gene: -; v_gene: TRBV28; j_gene: TRBJ1-6
CDR3aa: ASSPETILGYT; d_gene: -; v_gene: TRBV18; j_gene: TRBJ1-2
CDR3aa: ASSEGATTVPEAF; d_gene: TRBD1; v_gene: TRBV4-1; j_gene: TRBJ1-1
CDR3aa: ASSLGAYEQY; d_gene: -; v_gene: TRBV11-2; j_gene: TRBJ2-7
CDR3aa: AISGGQENEKLF; d_gene: -; v_gene: TRBV10-3; j_gene: TRBJ1-4
CDR3aa: ASSQEAQGISNTEAF; d_gene: -; v_gene: TRBV4-1; j_gene: TRBJ1-1
CDR3aa: ASSQWREDADTQY; d_gene: TRBD2; v_gene: TRBV11-1; j_gene: TRBJ2-3
CDR3aa: ASSLRTGGDEKLF; d_gene: TRBD1; v_gene: TRBV6-5; j_gene: TRBJ1-4
CDR3aa: ASSLGTSGSNEQF; d_gene: TRBD2; v_gene: TRBV7-7; j_gene: TRBJ2-1
CDR3aa: ASSLGTAYEQY; d_gene: TRBD1; v_gene: TRBV7-9; j_gene: TRBJ2-7
CDR3aa: ASSPTQGNTEAF; d_gene: -; v_gene: TRBV18; j_gene: TRBJ1-1
CDR3aa: ASSSDRASQPQH; d_gene: TRBD1; v_gene: TRBV9; j_gene: TRBJ1-5
CDR3aa: ASSFSGGYEQF; d_gene: TRBD2; v_gene: TRBV5-4; j_gene: TRBJ2-1
CDR3aa: ASSPGVAEQY; d_gene: -; v_gene: TRBV19; j_gene: TRBJ2-7
CDR3aa: ASSQAVFQPQH; d_gene: -; v_gene: TRBV3-1/TRBV3-2; j_gene: TRBJ1-5
CDR3aa: ASSDGWKGAETQY; d_gene: -; v_gene: TRBV10-1; j_gene: TRBJ2-5
CDR3aa: ASSLSSGRHFSYEQY; d_gene: TRBD2; v_gene: TRBV5-1; j_gene: TRBJ2-7
CDR3aa: ASSQGVGQPQH; d_gene: TRBD1; v_gene: TRBV7-3; j_gene: TRBJ1-5
CDR3aa: ASSLGPPGTYEQY; d_gene: -; v_gene: TRBV5-1; j_gene: TRBJ2-7
CDR3aa: ASSPSITGNTGELF; d_gene: -; v_gene: TRBV9; j_gene: TRBJ2-2
CDR3aa: ASSQADRGTEAF; d_gene: TRBD1; v_gene: TRBV3-1/TRBV3-2; j_gene: TRBJ1-1
CDR3aa: ASRPPAGNEQY; d_gene: -; v_gene: TRBV7-3; j_gene: TRBJ2-7
CDR3aa: ASSLRGYGYT; d_gene: -; v_gene: TRBV27; j_gene: TRBJ1-2
CDR3aa: ASRLRRTGGETQY; d_gene: -; v_gene: TRBV27; j_gene: TRBJ2-5
CDR3aa: ASSLNGFGGYT; d_gene: -; v_gene: TRBV28; j_gene: TRBJ1-2
CDR3aa: SVGSGRGTEAF; d_gene: -; v_gene: TRBV29-1; j_gene: TRBJ1-1
CDR3aa: ASSLHTGGPFGNTIY; d_gene: TRBD1; v_gene: TRBV11-2; j_gene: TRBJ1-3
CDR3aa: AWRQGEIYGYT; d_gene: TRBD1; v_gene: TRBV30; j_gene: TRBJ1-2
CDR3aa: ASSSKPGTGVYGYT; d_gene: -; v_gene: TRBV21-1; j_gene: TRBJ1-2
CDR3aa: ASRQGSYT; d_gene: -; v_gene: TRBV2; j_gene: TRBJ1-2
CDR3aa: SVSGQGKVGAIHNEQF; d_gene: TRBD1; v_gene: TRBV29-1; j_gene: TRBJ2-1
CDR3aa: ASQTGGGDEKLF; d_gene: TRBD1; v_gene: TRBV19; j_gene: TRBJ1-4
CDR3aa: SVAGGAGVHTGELF; d_gene: TRBD2; v_gene: TRBV29-1; j_gene: TRBJ2-2
CDR3aa: ASLRLAPYNEQF; d_gene: TRBD2; v_gene: TRBV6-4; j_gene: TRBJ2-1
CDR3aa: ASTQGSGPNPKNIQY; d_gene: -; v_gene: TRBV3-1/TRBV3-2; j_gene: TRBJ2-4
CDR3aa: ASSQMGLAEEETQY; d_gene: TRBD2; v_gene: TRBV4-2; j_gene: TRBJ2-5
CDR3aa: AISEVGGRGTDTQY; d_gene: -; v_gene: TRBV10-3; j_gene: TRBJ2-3
CDR3aa: AISGRGDFPSTDTQY; d_gene: TRBD2; v_gene: TRBV10-3; j_gene: TRBJ2-3
CDR3aa: ASSLVSGTGVGYGYGYT; d_gene: TRBD1; v_gene: TRBV7-2; j_gene: TRBJ1-2
CDR3aa: ASSETGYEQY; d_gene: -; v_gene: TRBV6-1; j_gene: TRBJ2-7
CDR3aa: ASSPGTGNHPWGDTQY; d_gene: TRBD1; v_gene: TRBV7-3; j_gene: TRBJ2-3
CDR3aa: ASSDIVSYGYT; d_gene: -; v_gene: TRBV18; j_gene: TRBJ1-2
CDR3aa: ASSSRPGKEQLF; d_gene: -; v_gene: TRBV9; j_gene: TRBJ1-4